This passage covers 30 T cell receptor beta chains from one sample sequenced in a study of blood T cell repertoires in COVID-19. The repertoire was sequenced with immunoSEQ multiplex PCR; TCRdb's copy has only in-frame clones and lacks some. Of approximately 290,000 clones listed, around 89% were seen once; the top ten hold around 0.84%. Source material: peripheral blood. The receptors were sampled from a man aged 25 to 40 with acute or convalescent COVID-19.

This chain joins TRBV5-5 and TRBJ1-2; tentatively, D is TRBD1 (5 bases). The germline V and J ends were trimmed by 4 bases and 3 bases, with 13 bases remaining between them. This CDR3 comprises 14 residues. Germline V gene sequence: CDR1 SGHKS, CDR2 YYEKEE (reference sequence). CDR3 sequence reads: CASSTSGTDYGYTF. CDR3 sequence (DNA): TGTGCCAGCAGCACTTCAGGGACTGACTATGGCTACACCTTC.

J is TRBJ2-4 and V is TRBV5-4; D unresolved. The CDR3 runs 14 residues. Trimming took 4 bases from V and 3 from J, leaving 11 bases between them. Germline loops: CDR1 SGHNT, CDR2 YYREEE (reference sequence). Here the CDR3 reads CASSQTYDKNIQYF. The CDR3 DNA sequence: TGTGCCAGCAGCCAAACTTACGACAAAAACATTCAGTACTTC.

J is TRBJ2-7 and V is TRBV6-1, with 9 nucleotides matching TRBD1. The V segment lost 1 base and the J segment 2 bases; nucleotides outside the gene matches: 6. Per germline, CDR1 MNHNS and CDR2 SASEGT. CDR3 length: 16 amino acids. The CDR3 DNA reads TGTGCCAGCAGTGAAGTTATTACAGGGGGCACCTACGAGCAGTACTTC. It translates to CASSEVITGGTYEQYF.

The chain combines TRBV5-4 with TRBJ2-1; 9 bases are shared with TRBD2. The length of the CDR3 is 17 residues. With 0 bases clipped from V and 4 bases from J, the junction kept 8 bases outside the gene matches. Germline values: CDR1 SGHNT, CDR2 YYREEE (reference sequence). CDR3 in amino acids: CASSLGSGSGGYNEQFF. In DNA, the CDR3 is TGTGCCAGCAGCTTGGGTAGCGGGAGTGGGGGGTACAATGAGCAGTTCTTC. The variable domain in full, completed from reference TRBV5-4 and TRBJ2-1, reads ETGVTQSPTHLIKTRGQQVTLRCSSQSGHNTVSWYQQALGQGPQFIFQYYREEENGRGNFPPRFSGLQFPNYSSELNVNALELDDSALYLCASSLGSGSGGYNEQFFGPGTRLTVL.

A single count supports this clone. The CDR3 is CASSPSGNTIYF. The CDR3, as DNA: TGTGCCAGCAGCCCGTCTGGAAACACCATATATTTT. The chain is built from TRBV11-2 and TRBJ1-3; D not resolved. Looked up from germline, CDR1 is SGHAT and CDR2 is FQNNGV. This CDR3 comprises 12 residues. Trimming shortened V by 5 bases and J by 1 base, and 3 bases separated the two germline ends.

The chain combines TRBV5-4 with TRBJ1-2; 8 nucleotides align to TRBD1. CDR1 is SGHNT, CDR2 YYREEE, per germline (reference sequence). Trimming cost V 7 bases and J 5 bases; bases outside gene matches: 13. This CDR3 has 15 residues. DNA for the CDR3: TGTGCCAGCTCCAAGCCGGGACAGGAATTTTATGGCTACACCTTC. Protein sequence: CASSKPGQEFYGYTF.

The chain's CDR3 is CSVKLGRGSLNTGELFF. The CDR3 region has the DNA TGCAGCGTTAAACTGGGACGGGGGAGCTTGAACACCGGGGAGCTGTTTTTT. The J gene is TRBJ2-2, the V gene TRBV29-1, with D tentatively TRBD2 (6 bases). Deletions cut 5 bases from V and 1 base from J, with 20 bases between. CDR1 is SQVTM and CDR2 is ANQGSEA in the germline V gene. CDR3 length equals 17 residues.

The chain is built from TRBV6-4 and TRBJ2-3; TRBD2 matches 14 bases. V shed 6 bases, J shed 8 bases, and the junction held 4 bases outside the gene matches. This CDR3 has 14 residues. Germline assignment: CDR1 MRHNA and CDR2 SNTAGT. Written as DNA, the CDR3 is TGTGCCAGCAGGACTAGCGGGGGGGCCTCTACGCAGTATTTT. Its protein is CASRTSGGASTQYF.

CDR3 bases: TGTGCCAGCAGCTTAGATCGGGCGAGGGGACACATCTACACAGATACGCAGTATTTT. As protein: CASSLDRARGHIYTDTQYF. The rearrangement joins TRBV11-3 to TRBJ2-3; D may be TRBD1 (6 bases). The CDR3 consists of 19 residues. Trimming left V 0 bases short and J 2 bases short, with 21 bases between. The germline V gene encodes CDR1 SGHNT and CDR2 YENEEA.

The chain employs TRBV11-2 and TRBJ1-1, with D perhaps matching TRBD1 (6 bases). Trimming stripped 5 bases from V and 0 bases from J, with 22 bases between. The CDR3 is 18 amino acids. The germline V gene encodes CDR1 SGHAT and CDR2 FQNNGV. The CDR3: CASSAYRDTHLMNTEAFF. CDR3 coding DNA: TGTGCCAGCAGCGCGTACCGGGACACCCATCTCATGAACACTGAAGCTTTCTTT.

The chain links TRBV14 to TRBJ1-3; 10 bases agree with TRBD1. This CDR3 contains 18 residues. J was trimmed by 1 base and V by 2 bases; bases with no gene match: 8. The germline V gene has CDR1 SGHDN and CDR2 FVKESK. In DNA form, the CDR3 reads TGTGCCAGCAGCCAATCGAGGACAGGGGGACTTTCTGGAAACACCATATATTTT. It is translated as CASSQSRTGGLSGNTIYF.

This rearrangement joins TRBV25-1 to TRBJ1-2; possible D gene TRBD1, 5 bases. Between the trimmed V and J ends, which lost 4 bases and 8 bases, there was a span of 14 bases. The CDR3 is made up of 13 amino acids. Germline loops: CDR1 MGHDK, CDR2 SYGVNS. In DNA, the CDR3 is TGTGCCAGCAGTGTACCAGGGCAAGGCGGCTACACCTTC. It is translated as CASSVPGQGGYTF.

The chain carries TRBV30 and TRBJ2-1; D not resolved. The CDR3 is 13 amino acids. Deletions cut 5 bases from V and 5 bases from J, with 13 bases between. CDR1 is GTSNPN, CDR2 SVGIG, per germline (reference sequence). The CDR3 spells CAWSAWRHNEQFF. The CDR3, as DNA: TGTGCCTGGTCCGCGTGGCGGCACAATGAGCAGTTCTTC.

The chain has TRBV5-6 and TRBJ1-3, with 8 positions matching TRBD1. Germline V CDR1 and CDR2: SGHDT, YYEEEE. Unmatched junction bases numbered 4, after V lost 4 bases and J lost 4 bases. The CDR3 is 14 residues long. CDR3 DNA: TGTGCCAGCAGCAGGACAGGGATCGGAAACACCATATATTTT. This encodes CASSRTGIGNTIYF.

The V gene is TRBV11-3, the J gene TRBJ2-3, with a weak D call TRBD2 (7 bases). The CDR3 has 14 residues. Germline values: CDR1 SGHNT, CDR2 YENEEA. The V gene lost 1 base and the J gene lost 6 bases, with 11 bases spanning the gap. DNA of the CDR3: TGTGCCAGCAGCTTAGGCGGGGGCGCGGATACGCAGTATTTT. Its protein is CASSLGGGADTQYF.

The chain uses TRBV5-6 and TRBJ1-2; 8 bases are shared with TRBD1. This CDR3 comprises 15 residues. V trimming: 2 bases; J trimming: 7 bases; junction bases outside the gene matches: 10. Germline V gene data show CDR1 as SGHDT and CDR2 as YYEEEE. CDR3: CASSFWDRFTGGYTF. CDR3 DNA: TGTGCCAGCAGCTTTTGGGACAGGTTTACGGGTGGCTACACCTTC.

J is TRBJ1-5 and V is TRBV6-5; D uncertain. Trimming shortened V by 2 bases and J by 2 bases, and 10 bases separated the two germline ends. This CDR3 is 15 amino acids long. Germline loops: CDR1 MNHEY, CDR2 SVGAGI. The DNA of the CDR3 is TGTGCCAGCAGTTACACCCGGGTCGGCAATCAGCCCCAGCATTTT. This sequence encodes CASSYTRVGNQPQHF.

As to this clone: The sample holds other DNA sequences that translate to the same CDR3. This chain joins TRBV15 and TRBJ2-3, with TRBD2 matching over 7 bases. The CDR3 has 12 amino acids. Germline CDR1 LNHNV, CDR2 YYDKDF (reference sequence). V lost 6 bases, J lost 3 bases, and 0 bases stayed unmatched. The CDR3 DNA follows: TGTGCCACCAGGCGGGGGACAGATACGCAGTATTTT. The encoded protein is CATRRGTDTQYF.

The chain has TRBV11-3 and TRBJ2-1; 8 bases map to TRBD2. Per germline, CDR1 SGHNT and CDR2 YENEEA. The CDR3 covers 15 residues. Trimming cost V 4 bases and J 5 bases; bases outside gene matches: 7. The CDR3 reads CASSSSGGYHNEQFF. In DNA, the CDR3 is TGTGCCAGCAGCTCGAGCGGGGGATATCACAATGAGCAGTTCTTC.

The rearrangement links TRBV5-5 to TRBJ2-2; the D gene is possibly TRBD1 (6 bases). The CDR3 totals 14 residues. The germline V and J ends were trimmed by 4 bases and 6 bases, with 13 bases remaining between them. Germline V lookup: CDR1 SGHKS, CDR2 YYEKEE (reference sequence). CDR3 residues: CASSQTGSAGELFF. CDR3 nucleotides: TGTGCCAGCAGCCAAACAGGGTCCGCCGGGGAGCTGTTTTTT.

This chain joins TRBV2 and TRBJ2-7; 13 bases map to TRBD2. The CDR3 length is 15 residues. Germline V gives CDR1 SNHLY, CDR2 FYNNEI. V was pared by 5 bases and J by 4 bases, with 5 bases of the junction left unmatched. CDR3 nucleotide sequence: TGTGCCAGCAGTCCGACTAGCGGGGGGCCGTACGAGCAGTACTTC. Protein: CASSPTSGGPYEQYF. Looking up the rest from reference TRBV2 and TRBJ2-7 gives the full variable domain: EPEVTQTPSHQVTQMGQEVILRCVPISNHLYFYWYRQILGQKVEFLVSFYNNEISEKSEIFDDQFSVERPDGSNFTLKIRSTKLEDSAMYFCASSPTSGGPYEQYFGPGTRLTVT.

The rearrangement uses TRBV7-3 and TRBJ2-2; 7 nucleotides align to TRBD1. Germline V CDR1 and CDR2: SGHTA, FQGTGA. Trimming cost V 6 bases and J 2 bases; bases outside gene matches: 9. CDR3 length equals 16 residues. The CDR3 reads CASRFMGTANTGELFF. In nucleotides, the CDR3 is TGTGCCAGCAGGTTTATGGGGACAGCAAACACCGGGGAGCTGTTTTTT.

This clone was counted between two and nine times. V is TRBV7-9 and J is TRBJ1-6, with TRBD1 matching 12 bases. In germline, CDR1 is SEHNR, CDR2 FQNEAQ (reference sequence). V lost 5 bases to trimming and J lost 11 bases; unmatched junction nucleotides: 10. The CDR3 spans 16 residues. CDR3 amino acids: CASSTSSGTGGPPLHF. CDR3 bases: TGTGCCAGCAGCACATCAAGTGGGACAGGGGGCCCACCCCTCCACTTT.

The CDR3 protein is CASSLGLFYGYTF. CDR3 bases: TGTGCCAGCAGTTTAGGACTGTTCTATGGCTACACCTTC. V and J are TRBV28 and TRBJ1-2; D uncertain. V was clipped by 2 bases and J by 4 bases, with 8 bases between them. This CDR3 region has 13 residues. In germline, CDR1 is MDHEN, CDR2 SYDVKM.

This chain links TRBV19 with TRBJ1-6, with 8 bases aligning to TRBD1. The CDR3 length is 17 residues. The junction had 14 bases not matched to a gene; V was cut back by 6 bases and J by 7 bases. Germline CDR1 reads LNHDA; CDR2 reads SQIVND (reference sequence). The CDR3 protein is CASSDPTGTGHNSPLHF. For the CDR3, the DNA is TGTGCCAGTAGCGACCCAACCGGGACAGGCCACAATTCACCCCTCCACTTT.

The chain couples TRBV7-2 to TRBJ2-2; D might be TRBD2 (6 bases). In germline, CDR1 is SGHTA, CDR2 FQGNSA. The CDR3 is 13 residues long. V was cut by 8 bases and J by 5 bases, with 12 bases left in between. As DNA, the CDR3 is TGTGCCAGCGGGAACGGGGGTACCGGGGAGCTGTTTTTT. Its protein is CASGNGGTGELFF.

CDR3 region: CASSLWGTGHLLRGKYF. Written as DNA, the CDR3 is TGTGCCAGCAGCCTATGGGGGACAGGTCACCTCTTACGCGGGAAGTACTTC. The chain combines TRBV21-1 with TRBJ2-7; the table gives TRBD1 as D, unverified against the DNA. TRBV21-1 is a pseudogene. CDR3 length: 17 amino acids.

The rearrangement joins TRBV18 to TRBJ1-4; D ambiguous. Germline V CDR1 and CDR2: KGHSH, LQKENI. Trimming removed 2 bases at V and 2 bases at J, with 3 bases between. The CDR3 totals 13 residues. The DNA of the CDR3 is TGTGCCAGCTCACCATCTACTAATGAAAAACTGTTTTTT. This translates into CASSPSTNEKLFF.

The V gene is TRBV28, the J gene TRBJ1-6, with TRBD1 matching over 7 bases. CDR1 is MDHEN, CDR2 SYDVKM, per germline. Trimming removed 3 bases from V and 9 bases from J; junction bases left unmatched: 5. The CDR3 consists of 14 residues. The CDR3 sequence is CASSFTGAGSPLHF. The CDR3 DNA sequence: TGTGCCAGCAGTTTCACAGGGGCGGGTTCACCCCTCCACTTT.

The chain joins TRBV6-5 to TRBJ1-2, with TRBD1 matching 7 bases. This CDR3 contains 14 residues. Losses at the gene ends were 6 bases for V and 2 bases for J; bases not matched to a gene: 6. CDR1 MNHEY and CDR2 SVGAGI come from the germline V gene. The CDR3 coding sequence is TGTGCCAGCAGCCTGGACAGGCTGAACTATGGCTACACCTTC. Protein product: CASSLDRLNYGYTF.